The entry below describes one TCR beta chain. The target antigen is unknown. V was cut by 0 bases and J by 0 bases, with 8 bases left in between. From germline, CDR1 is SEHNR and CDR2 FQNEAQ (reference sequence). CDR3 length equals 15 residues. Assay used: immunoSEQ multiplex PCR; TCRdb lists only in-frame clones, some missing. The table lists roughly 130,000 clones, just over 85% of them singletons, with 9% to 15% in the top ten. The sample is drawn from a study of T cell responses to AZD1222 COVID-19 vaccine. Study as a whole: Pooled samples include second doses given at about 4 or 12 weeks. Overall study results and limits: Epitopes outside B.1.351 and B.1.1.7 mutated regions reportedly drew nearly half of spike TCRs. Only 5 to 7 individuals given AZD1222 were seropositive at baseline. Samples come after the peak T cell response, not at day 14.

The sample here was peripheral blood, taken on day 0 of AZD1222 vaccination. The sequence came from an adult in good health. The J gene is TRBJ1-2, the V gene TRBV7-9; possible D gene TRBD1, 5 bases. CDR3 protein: CASSLAQGANYGYTF. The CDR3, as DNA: TGTGCCAGCAGCTTAGCCCAGGGAGCTAACTATGGCTACACCTTC.